This TCR beta chain was captured in a study of blood T cell repertoires in COVID-19. Study-wide background: PBMCs, B-cell-depleted T cells, or T cells were the source of the cDNA or gDNA that made up the material.

Libraries were prepared by immunoSEQ multiplex PCR; TCRdb keeps only in-frame clonotypes and omits some of them. The repertoire has approximately 94,000 clones, approximately 90% of them found once; the top ten carry over 2%. The CDR3 runs to 14 residues. Germline V gene data show CDR1 as SGHRS and CDR2 as YFSETQ. V dropped 8 bases and J dropped 4; count of bases not matched to a gene: 6. The sequenced sample was peripheral blood. The chain couples TRBV5-1 to TRBJ1-1; 12 nucleotides match TRBD1. This sequence was found in a man aged 50-60 years with active COVID-19. CDR3 in amino acids: CASGTGGSSTEAFF. The CDR3 DNA follows: TGCGCCAGTGGGACAGGGGGCTCAAGCACTGAAGCTTTCTTT.